This note documents a single TCR beta chain sequence. The record originates from a study of blood T cell repertoires in COVID-19. Overall study: Specimens from acute and convalescent COVID-19 originated in the United States, Italy and Spain. T cells, B-cell-depleted T cells, or PBMCs provided the cDNA or gDNA that served as material.

In germline, CDR1 is GTSNPN, CDR2 SVGIG (reference sequence). Trimming shortened V by 1 base and J by 0 bases, and 15 bases separated the two germline ends. The CDR3 runs 16 residues. In the study's own analysis: Cell counts per sample came from amplifying reference gene primers. Produced via immunoSEQ multiplex PCR; TCRdb's table is partial and in-frame only. That table furnishes V, J and clone size, whereas the DNA furnished D and trimming. The sample records about 120,000 clones, around four fifths being singletons. This rearrangement joins TRBV30 to TRBJ1-1, with a weak D call TRBD1 (6 bases). Sample: peripheral blood. The sequence was obtained from a man in his 70s with active or convalescent COVID-19. The CDR3 nucleotides read TGTGCCTGGAGTGGCAGGACGACAGGAATGAACACTGAAGCTTTCTTT. Protein: CAWSGRTTGMNTEAFF.